Reported below is one T cell receptor (beta chain). This clone occurred a few times. Its antigen is still unknown. Base quality data are lacking; no much larger clone is found one base away. The source of the sample is a study of T cell therapy after organ transplantation (dated by TCRdb to the late 2010s). Regarding the research as a whole: Therapy products were autologous CMV-specific T cells expanded in vitro for approximately two weeks with a peptide pool of 30 HLA class I and II CMV epitopes. Each patient got up to 6 T cell doses, given every 2 weeks, and was then monitored for approximately 30 weeks after finishing therapy. This study was a follow-up analysis of the TRBV repertoire from an open-label phase I trial that tested autologous CMV-specific adoptive T cell therapy in people who had received solid-organ transplants. Short-term post-therapy blood samples were collected 4 to 8 weeks after completion of therapy. The median number of CMV-specific T cells given to patients was 1.92 x 10^8, delivered over 2 to 6 intravenous infusions. Long-term post-therapy samples were available for only about 80% of the 10 patients. Of the roughly ten patients, eight were classified as clinical responders and two were classified as nonresponders.

The time point tag for this specimen amounts to: 4-8 weeks after completion of therapy. The patients had received solid-organ transplants and had drug-resistant/recurrent cytomegalovirus. Roughly 10 people from the trial were chosen for repertoire analysis because post-therapy peripheral blood mononuclear cells were available from them. A BD FACSAria III was used to sort viable CD3+CD8+CD4- lymphocytes from PBMCs. Genomic DNA was extracted from sorted cells with the Qiagen DNeasy Kit. The CDR3 measures 13 amino acids from cysteine to phenylalanine. Left in the record is the CDR3 DNA by itself, 39 bases read in frame from the first base. V lost 3 bases and J lost 7 bases, and the count of bases not matched to a germline gene is 6. The CDR1 and CDR2 encoded by the germline V gene (reference sequence) are SGHNT and YYREEE. The immunoSEQ two-step, bias-controlled multiplex PCR assay was used to amplify TRB CDR3 regions from genomic DNA. Sequencing of CDR3 libraries was carried out on an Illumina NextSeq 500. The paper's processing steps were these. The immunoSEQ Analyzer platform was used for the initial alignment and bioinformatics, which included bias normalization against synthetic CDR3 analogs. Annotation of V, D and J genes was based on the definitions in the IMGT database. Additional TRBV analyses were carried out with default settings in VDJtools version 1.1.10 and the R package tcR version 2.2.1.11. GLIPH analysis was done using default settings in version 1.0. To test for significant clonotype frequency changes in CDR3 sequences with at least 5 reads, a 2-sided binomial test with Benjamini-Hochberg correction (alpha = 0.01) was used. Entries here come from immuneACCESS through TCRdb and include only in-frame sequences with V and J called. Some clones fail to appear in such tables; in the studies checked, an unresolved V gene covers under half of the shortfall, and the cause of the remainder is unknown. The V and J calls and clone size were taken over from that table, and D and trimming were inferred from the DNA. The sample data list some 970 clones, and about 64% of these were observed just once. 40% to 45% of the sample rests with the top ten.

Broad study findings and their caveats: Because the cohort was small, confounders such as concurrent antirejection and antiviral medications could not be assessed. Before therapy, nonresponders had marked clonal expansions, and their repertoires changed minimally after therapy. The fold change in CD8 clonality after therapy was inversely correlated with pretherapy clonality, which suggests that less biased repertoires were more open to remodeling. The small number of expansions detected in nonresponders may reflect reduced sample coverage resulting from poor CD8+ T cell yield. Reconstitution after therapy appeared to include not only transferred clonotypes but also endogenous clonotypes that had not been detected in the therapy products.

The rearrangement joined TRBV5-4 to TRBJ1-2, and TRBD1 matches 7 of the central bases. The specimen comprised CD8+ T cells from blood, sampled after autologous CMV-specific T cell therapy. The TCR originated in a human patient who had received a solid organ transplant and had CMV disease. In transplant recipients, some T cells may be of donor rather than host origin. The DNA sequence is TGTGCCAGCAGCTCCGGGACAGCTCTTGGCTACACCTTC. This translates into CASSSGTALGYTF.